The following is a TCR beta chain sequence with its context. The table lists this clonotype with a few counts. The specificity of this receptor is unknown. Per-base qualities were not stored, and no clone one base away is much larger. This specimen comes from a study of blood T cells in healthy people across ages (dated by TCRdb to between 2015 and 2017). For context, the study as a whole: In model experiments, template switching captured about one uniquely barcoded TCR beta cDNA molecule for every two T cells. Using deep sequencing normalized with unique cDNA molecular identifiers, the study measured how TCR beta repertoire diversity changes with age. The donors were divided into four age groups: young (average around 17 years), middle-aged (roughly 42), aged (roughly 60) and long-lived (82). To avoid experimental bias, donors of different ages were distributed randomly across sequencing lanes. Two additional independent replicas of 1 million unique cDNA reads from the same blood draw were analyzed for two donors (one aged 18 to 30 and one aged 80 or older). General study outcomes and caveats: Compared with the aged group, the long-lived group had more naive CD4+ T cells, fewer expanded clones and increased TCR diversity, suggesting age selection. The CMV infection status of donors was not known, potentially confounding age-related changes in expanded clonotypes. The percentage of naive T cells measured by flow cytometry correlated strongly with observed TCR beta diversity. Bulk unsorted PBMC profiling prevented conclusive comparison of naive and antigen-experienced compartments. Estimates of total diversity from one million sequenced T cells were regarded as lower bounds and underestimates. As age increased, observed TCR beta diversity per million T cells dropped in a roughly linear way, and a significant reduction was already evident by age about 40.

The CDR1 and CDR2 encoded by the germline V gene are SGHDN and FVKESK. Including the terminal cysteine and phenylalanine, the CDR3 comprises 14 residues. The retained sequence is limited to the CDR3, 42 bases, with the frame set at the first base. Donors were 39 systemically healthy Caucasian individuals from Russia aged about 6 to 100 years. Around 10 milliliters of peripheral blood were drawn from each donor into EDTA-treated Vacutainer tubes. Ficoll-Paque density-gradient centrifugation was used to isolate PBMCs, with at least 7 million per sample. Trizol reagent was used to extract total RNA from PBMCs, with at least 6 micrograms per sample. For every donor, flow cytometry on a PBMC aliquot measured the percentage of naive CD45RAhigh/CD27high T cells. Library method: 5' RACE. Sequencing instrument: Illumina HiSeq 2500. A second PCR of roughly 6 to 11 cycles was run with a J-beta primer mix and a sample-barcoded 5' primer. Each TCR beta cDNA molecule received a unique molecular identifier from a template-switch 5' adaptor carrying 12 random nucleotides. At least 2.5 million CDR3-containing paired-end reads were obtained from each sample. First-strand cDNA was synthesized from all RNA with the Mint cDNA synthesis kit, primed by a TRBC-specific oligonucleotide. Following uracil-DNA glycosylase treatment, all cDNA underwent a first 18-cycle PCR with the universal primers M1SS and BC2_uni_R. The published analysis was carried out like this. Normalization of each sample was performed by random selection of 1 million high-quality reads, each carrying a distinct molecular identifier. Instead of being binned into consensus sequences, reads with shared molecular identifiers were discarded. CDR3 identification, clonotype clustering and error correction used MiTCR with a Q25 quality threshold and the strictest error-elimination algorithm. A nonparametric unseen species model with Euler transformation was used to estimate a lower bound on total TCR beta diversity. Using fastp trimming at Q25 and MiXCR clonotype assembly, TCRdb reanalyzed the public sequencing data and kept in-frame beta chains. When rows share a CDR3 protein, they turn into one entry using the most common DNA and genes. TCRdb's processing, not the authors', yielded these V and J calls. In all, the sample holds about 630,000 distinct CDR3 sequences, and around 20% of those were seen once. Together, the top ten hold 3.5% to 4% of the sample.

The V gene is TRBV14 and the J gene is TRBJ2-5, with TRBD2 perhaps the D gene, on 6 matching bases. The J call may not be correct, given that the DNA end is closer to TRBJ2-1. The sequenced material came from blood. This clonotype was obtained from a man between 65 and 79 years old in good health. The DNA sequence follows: TGTGCCAGCAGCCCTCTGGAGGGCCCCAGTGAGCAGTTCTTC. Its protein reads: CASSPLEGPSEQFF.